These 10 T cell receptor beta chains were all obtained from the same sample, sequenced in a study of blood T cell repertoires in COVID-19. Repertoires were generated with immunoSEQ multiplex PCR, while TCRdb's copy carries only in-frame clones and drops some. The table lists 130,000 to 150,000 clones, 79% of them singletons. Material for sequencing was peripheral blood. Receptors originate from a man aged 50-59 years with active or convalescent COVID-19.

The chain is built from TRBV11-2 and TRBJ2-5; weak D call: TRBD2 (6 bases). The CDR3 is 13 residues long. CDR1 is SGHAT, CDR2 FQNNGV, per germline. V shed 6 bases and J shed 2 bases, with 10 bases lying between them. The CDR3 DNA reads as TGTGCCAGCAGATCTAGCGCGCAAGAGACCCAGTACTTC. It is translated as CASRSSAQETQYF. Combining the CDR3 with reference TRBV11-2 and TRBJ2-5 gives the whole variable domain EAGVAQSPRYKIIEKRQSVAFWCNPISGHATLYWYQQILGQGPKLLIQFQNNGVVDDSQLPKDRFSAERLKGVDSTLKIQPAKLEDSAVYLCASRSSAQETQYFGPGTRLLVL.

The chain couples TRBV24-1 to TRBJ2-3; 7 positions match TRBD2. The CDR3 spans 17 residues. The V segment lost 4 bases and the J segment 2 bases; nucleotides outside the gene matches: 11. Germline CDR1 reads KGHDR; CDR2 reads SFDVKD. The CDR3 sequence is CATSEQKTSSITDTQYF. CDR3 nucleotide sequence: TGTGCCACCAGTGAACAAAAGACTAGCAGTATCACAGATACGCAGTATTTT.

This clone was detected only once. The chain recombines TRBV9 with TRBJ2-3, with 13 bases fitting TRBD2. The CDR3 loop spans 18 amino acids. The germline CDR1 and CDR2 sequences are SGDLS and YYNGEE. The V gene end was trimmed by 3 bases and the J gene end by 5 bases; junction bases not matched to a gene: 12. The CDR3 DNA sequence: TGTGCCAGCAGCGGAGGGACTAGCGGGACGCCAGAGGGAGATACGCAGTATTTT. Translating gives CASSGGTSGTPEGDTQYF.

The sample holds one count of this clone. V gene TRBV3-1 (or the pseudogene TRBV3-2) combines with J gene TRBJ2-7; a weak D match, TRBD2 (5 bases). Per germline, CDR1 LGHDT and CDR2 YNNKEL (reference sequence). This CDR3 is built from 11 residues. With 3 bases removed from V and 9 bases from J, the gap between germline ends came to 9 bases. The CDR3 DNA reads as TGTGCCAGCAGCCAGGACGCGGGGCAGTACTTC. Translation: CASSQDAGQYF.

The chain employs TRBV7-6 and TRBJ1-3; D is uncertain. This CDR3 region has 15 residues. Trimming shortened V by 5 bases and J by 0 bases, and 11 bases separated the two germline ends. From germline, CDR1 is SGHVS and CDR2 FNYEAQ. This CDR3 reads CASSQRRGSGNTIYF. For the CDR3, the DNA is TGTGCCAGCAGCCAGAGACGGGGCTCTGGAAACACCATATATTTT.

This clone appeared once. V is TRBV7-8 and J is TRBJ2-6; possibly TRBD1 for D (5 bases). V was pared by 5 bases and J by 1 base, with 9 bases between. This CDR3 comprises 15 residues. The germline CDR1 and CDR2 sequences are SGHVS and FQNEAQ. CDR3 bases: TGTGCCAGCAGCCTAACAGGATCTGGGGCCAACGTCCTGACTTTC. Translated: CASSLTGSGANVLTF.

The chain's CDR3 is CASSGHLSNQPQHF. As DNA, the CDR3 is TGTGCCAGTAGTGGACACCTTAGCAATCAGCCCCAGCATTTT. The chain has TRBV19 and TRBJ1-5, with D maybe TRBD1 (5 bases). Germline CDR1 reads LNHDA; CDR2 reads SQIVND (reference sequence). The CDR3 contains 14 residues. V was shortened by 5 bases and J by 0 bases, with 8 bases between the two germline ends.

The V call is TRBV5-1, the J call TRBJ2-1; TRBD2 might be the D (5 bases). This CDR3 has 16 residues. Germline V gene data show CDR1 as SGHRS and CDR2 as YFSETQ. Trimming removed 4 bases from V and 3 bases from J, with 17 bases in between. For the CDR3, the DNA is TGCGCCAGCAGCATTGGAGGAGTTAGCGTCTACAATGAGCAGTTCTTC. This translates into CASSIGGVSVYNEQFF.

The chain recombines TRBV5-1 with TRBJ2-3, with D perhaps TRBD1 (5 bases). This CDR3 contains 15 residues. Germline values: CDR1 SGHRS, CDR2 YFSETQ. V was clipped by 4 bases and J by 0 bases, with 12 bases between them. The CDR3 DNA follows: TGCGCCAGCAGCACCCGGACACAAAGCACAGATACGCAGTATTTT. It codes for CASSTRTQSTDTQYF. Full variable domain (outside the CDR3, taken from reference TRBV5-1 and TRBJ2-3): KAGVTQTPRYLIKTRGQQVTLSCSPISGHRSVSWYQQTPGQGLQFLFEYFSETQRNKGNFPGRFSGRQFSNSRSEMNVSTLELGDSALYLCASSTRTQSTDTQYFGPGTRLTVL.

J is TRBJ2-7 and V is TRBV11-2; TRBD2 matches at 8 bases. The J segment lost 3 bases and the V segment lost 1 base, leaving 8 bases of the junction unmatched. Germline CDR1 reads SGHAT; CDR2 reads FQNNGV. The CDR3 has 16 residues. The CDR3 sequence: CASSLAGTRGLYEQYF. Here the CDR3 DNA reads TGTGCCAGCAGCTTAGCAGGGACTAGGGGTCTCTACGAGCAGTACTTC.